Described below is a single T cell receptor beta chain sequence and its context. The data belong to a study of T cell changes during pregnancy in multiple sclerosis. The protocol was immunoSEQ multiplex PCR, while the TCRdb copy is restricted to in-frame clones and leaves out a portion. The sample has more than 80,000 clones, 92% seen once. This CDR3 contains 14 residues. CDR1 LNHDA and CDR2 SQIVND come from the germline V gene (reference sequence). Trimming pared 7 bases from V and 0 bases from J, leaving 12 bases between. The sequences come from peripheral blood, collected in the first trimester of pregnancy. This sequence joins TRBV19 and TRBJ1-1; maybe TRBD1 (6 bases). This clonotype was sampled from a female donor with multiple sclerosis, enrolled in a pregnancy study. The CDR3 loop reads CASTGGSLNTEAFF. CDR3 coding DNA: TGTGCCAGTACGGGGGGCAGTCTGAACACTGAAGCTTTCTTT.